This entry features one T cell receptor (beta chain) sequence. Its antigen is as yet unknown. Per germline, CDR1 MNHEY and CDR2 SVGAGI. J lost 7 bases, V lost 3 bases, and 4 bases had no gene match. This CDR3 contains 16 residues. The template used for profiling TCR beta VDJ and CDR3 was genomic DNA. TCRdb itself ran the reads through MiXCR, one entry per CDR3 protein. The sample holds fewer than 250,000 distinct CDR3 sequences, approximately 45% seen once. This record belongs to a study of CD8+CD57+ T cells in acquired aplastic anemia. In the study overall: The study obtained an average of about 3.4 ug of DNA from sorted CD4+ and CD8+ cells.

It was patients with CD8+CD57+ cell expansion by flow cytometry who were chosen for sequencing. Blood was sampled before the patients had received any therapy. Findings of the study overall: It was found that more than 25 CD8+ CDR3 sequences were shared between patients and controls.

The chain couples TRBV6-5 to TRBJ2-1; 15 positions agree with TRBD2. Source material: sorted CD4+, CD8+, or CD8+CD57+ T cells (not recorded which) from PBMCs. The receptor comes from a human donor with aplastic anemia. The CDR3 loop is CASSYGLAGGWNEQFF. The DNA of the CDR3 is TGTGCCAGCAGTTATGGACTAGCGGGAGGGTGGAATGAGCAGTTCTTC.